The TCR beta chain described here comes from a study of cytomegalovirus exposure and HLA in healthy donors. TCRdb's copy holds only in-frame clones and misses some; the assay was immunoSEQ multiplex PCR. The sample lists around 62,000 clones, 80% to 90% occurring once. CDR1 and CDR2 from the germline V gene are MDHEN and SYDVKM. V was shortened by 3 bases and J by 6 bases, with 12 bases between the two germline ends. The CDR3 length is 14 residues. In regard to this clone: Its antigen is undetermined.

Study-level results: In vitro data verified a few CMV-associated chains as specific for CMV antigens.

The V and J genes are TRBV28 and TRBJ1-5; the D gene is possibly TRBD1 (6 bases). This receptor was taken from a woman in her late teens or twenties in good health and CMV-seronegative. Sequencing input: PBMCs. The CDR3 bases are TGTGCCAGCAGTTTCACAGGGTTTACTCAGCCCCAGCATTTT. Amino acid sequence: CASSFTGFTQPQHF.